The rows below give T cell receptor beta chains drawn from one sample of a study of T cell responses to AZD1222 COVID-19 vaccine. Some clones are missing from TCRdb's copy, which holds only in-frame ones; the method was immunoSEQ multiplex PCR. The repertoire holds approximately 100,000 clones, about nine tenths seen once, with roughly 2.8% in the top ten. The sample consisted of peripheral blood, taken on day 0 of MenACWY control vaccination. All receptors come from an adult in good health. Both conserved end residues are trimmed from each CDR3. Fields, in order: J gene, clone size, V gene, CDR3 protein. Only part of the rows carry a size: once, few, many, or a class if the clone is expanded.

j_gene: TRBJ1-2; abundance: NA; v_gene: TRBV19; CDR3aa: ASEGQGDYGYT
j_gene: TRBJ1-4; abundance: NA; v_gene: TRBV14; CDR3aa: ASSQEGAGGPGANEKLF
j_gene: TRBJ2-3; abundance: NA; v_gene: TRBV15; CDR3aa: ATSRDWVDTQY
j_gene: TRBJ2-1; abundance: NA; v_gene: TRBV4-2; CDR3aa: ASSQTTSGWSEQF
j_gene: TRBJ2-3; abundance: NA; v_gene: TRBV10-3; CDR3aa: AISDMADTQY
j_gene: TRBJ2-7; abundance: NA; v_gene: TRBV5-6; CDR3aa: ASSLGFYEQY
j_gene: TRBJ2-1; abundance: NA; v_gene: TRBV7-3; CDR3aa: ASSSDGYSYNEQF
j_gene: TRBJ2-5; abundance: NA; v_gene: TRBV5-1; CDR3aa: ASSWGTGGRETQY
j_gene: TRBJ2-5; abundance: NA; v_gene: TRBV7-9; CDR3aa: ASSSNGGQETQY
j_gene: TRBJ1-2; abundance: NA; v_gene: TRBV27; CDR3aa: ASSSDRGYGYT
j_gene: TRBJ1-5; abundance: NA; v_gene: TRBV6-5; CDR3aa: ASGGDSPNQPQH
j_gene: TRBJ2-5; abundance: few; v_gene: TRBV5-5; CDR3aa: ASSLLLAGGQETQY
j_gene: TRBJ1-5; abundance: once; v_gene: TRBV10-3; CDR3aa: AISDQGHGNQPQH
j_gene: TRBJ1-2; abundance: NA; v_gene: TRBV7-9; CDR3aa: ASSHARDGEIYGYT
j_gene: TRBJ1-5; abundance: NA; v_gene: TRBV4-3; CDR3aa: ASSQVGVNQPQH
j_gene: TRBJ1-1; abundance: NA; v_gene: TRBV11-2; CDR3aa: ASSAGTANTEAF